This passage covers 25 T cell receptor beta chains from one sample sequenced in a study of T-cell reconstitution after alpha-beta-depleted transplantation in children. A library of TCRbeta sequences, prepared with unique molecular identifiers, was generated. MiXCR, run by TCRdb on the PCR reads, gives a single entry per CDR3 protein. The sample has 750,000 to 950,000 distinct CDR3 sequences; 15% to 20% are singletons. Sequenced material: PBMCs, mostly from graft donor cells, taken 360 days after TCRalphabeta/CD19-depleted stem cell transplant. The origin of the receptors is a male patient under 18 who had a stem cell transplant for acute lymphoblastic leukemia, so the T cells may come from the graft donor.

V is TRBV2 and J is TRBJ2-7; D unclear. CDR1 is SNHLY, CDR2 FYNNEI, per germline. The V end was cut by 3 bases, the J end by 2 bases, with 11 bases between. The CDR3 totals 14 residues. This chain's CDR3 is CASSDEAGPYEQYF. CDR3 sequence (DNA): TGTGCCAGCAGTGACGAAGCAGGCCCCTACGAGCAGTACTTC.

There are many counts of this clonotype. This rearrangement joins TRBV11-2 to TRBJ2-1; 12 bases are a match to TRBD2. The V and J ends lost 0 bases and 5 bases, in that order; junction bases with no gene match: 14. The CDR3 is 20 residues long. Germline CDR1 reads SGHAT; CDR2 reads FQNNGV. CDR3 residues: CASSLDALAGGLVWNNEQFF. For the CDR3, the DNA is TGTGCCAGCAGCTTAGATGCACTAGCGGGAGGATTGGTTTGGAACAATGAGCAGTTCTTC.

This clonotype has only a few counts. V and J are TRBV7-3 and TRBJ1-1; 10 bases agree with TRBD1. With V trimmed by 5 bases and J by 7 bases, 7 bases remained unmatched. The germline CDR1 and CDR2 sequences are SGHTA and FQGTGA. The CDR3 consists of 14 residues. CDR3 sequence reads: CASSTRQGAGEAFF. CDR3 in DNA: TGTGCCAGCAGCACCCGACAGGGGGCCGGTGAAGCTTTCTTT.

This clonotype was recorded a few times. One junction end disagrees with the germline gene, perhaps due to a read error. V is TRBV10-3 and J is TRBJ2-1; no definite D call. The CDR3 is 12 residues long. CDR1 ENHRY and CDR2 SYGVKD come from the germline V gene. The CDR3 spells CAVSPSYNEQFF. The CDR3 DNA sequence: TGTGCCGTCAGCCCCTCCTACAATGAGCAGTTCTTC.

This chain joins TRBV12-3 or TRBV12-4 and TRBJ2-4, with D possibly called TRBD1 or TRBD2 (5 bases each). The CDR3 runs to 15 residues. V was shortened by 7 bases and J by 1 base, with 14 bases between the two germline ends. The CDR3 here is CASTRLGDAKNIQYF. In nucleotides, the CDR3 is TGTGCCAGCACCCGACTCGGGGACGCCAAAAACATTCAGTACTTC.

The gene calls are TRBV7-8 and TRBJ2-1, with 7 bases that match TRBD2. Per germline, CDR1 SGHVS and CDR2 FQNEAQ. The CDR3 covers 17 residues. The V and J ends lost 4 bases and 7 bases, in that order; junction bases with no gene match: 16. CDR3 sequence reads: CASSSVLGAGMGNEQFF. The CDR3 DNA follows: TGTGCCAGCAGCTCGGTCTTGGGAGCGGGAATGGGAAATGAGCAGTTCTTC.

This clonotype was counted between two and nine times. CDR3 bases: TGTGCCAGCAGCCCTCAGCGGCTAGCGGGAGGGCGAAATGAGCAGTTCTTC. Amino acids: CASSPQRLAGGRNEQFF. V is TRBV7-2 and J is TRBJ2-1; 12 positions match TRBD2. The CDR3 is 17 residues long. J lost 7 bases, V lost 5 bases, and 12 bases had no gene match. Germline V gene sequence: CDR1 SGHTA, CDR2 FQGNSA.

This chain uses TRBV15 with TRBJ2-3, with unresolved D. The CDR3 is 14 amino acids. Germline lookup yields CDR1 LNHNV and CDR2 YYDKDF (reference sequence). V was pared by 4 bases and J by 4 bases, with 12 bases between. The CDR3 sequence: CATSTGDRADTQYF. CDR3 bases: TGTGCCACCAGCACCGGAGATCGGGCAGATACGCAGTATTTT.

This clonotype was recorded at least ten times. This chain links TRBV27 with TRBJ2-2; 8 bases align to TRBD1. Unmatched junction bases numbered 6, after V lost 5 bases and J lost 1 base. The CDR3 extends over 16 amino acids. Germline V lookup: CDR1 MNHEY, CDR2 SMNVEV (reference sequence). The CDR3 loop is CASSLTGTGNTGELFF. CDR3 nucleotides: TGTGCCAGCAGTCTCACCGGGACAGGGAACACCGGGGAGCTGTTTTTT.

This clonotype was observed at least ten times. V is TRBV9 and J is TRBJ2-1, with TRBD2 identical over 10 bases. Per germline, CDR1 SGDLS and CDR2 YYNGEE. This CDR3 is built from 15 residues. V gave up 3 bases and J gave up 3 bases; unmatched junction bases: 3. The CDR3 DNA is TGTGCCAGCAGCGAACTAGCGGGACTCTACAATGAGCAGTTCTTC. Translation: CASSELAGLYNEQFF.

This clonotype occurred a few times. The V and J genes are TRBV29-1 and TRBJ2-7, with D possibly called TRBD1 or TRBD2 (5 bases each). Germline CDR1 and CDR2: SQVTM and ANQGSEA. Trimming shortened V by 2 bases and J by 6 bases, and 11 bases separated the two germline ends. This CDR3 spans 12 amino acids. CDR3 loop: CSVESVGTEQYF. CDR3 nucleotide sequence: TGCAGCGTTGAAAGTGTAGGGACCGAGCAGTACTTC.

J is TRBJ2-5 and V is TRBV10-2; 7 nucleotides agree with TRBD2. The CDR3 contains 17 residues. V was clipped by 1 base and J by 2 bases; unmatched bases: 10. The germline V gene has CDR1 WSHSY and CDR2 SAAADI. The CDR3 nucleotides are TGCGCCAGCAGTGAGTTTGGGGGGGGAGTATGGCAAGAGACCCAGTACTTC. Its translation: CASSEFGGGVWQETQYF.

This clonotype was seen a few times. The chain employs TRBV4-1 and TRBJ1-2; D is perhaps TRBD1 (5 bases). Trimming removed 3 bases from V and 4 bases from J, with 18 bases in between. From germline, CDR1 is MGHRA and CDR2 YSYEKL. The CDR3 length is 16 residues. The CDR3 protein is CASSQSHRGPVYGYTF. The CDR3 DNA sequence: TGCGCCAGCAGCCAGTCCCACCGGGGCCCGGTCTATGGCTACACCTTC.

This clonotype occurred a few times. The V and J genes are TRBV21-1 and TRBJ2-1. TRBV21-1 is marked as a pseudogene. The CDR3 is 13 residues long. The CDR3 region has the DNA TGTGCCAGCAGCAAAGCCTCTGGCAATGAGCAGTTCTTC. Its protein is CASSKASGNEQFF.

This clonotype has a handful of counts. This chain connects TRBV5-6 to TRBJ2-7, with D hard to call. Trimming shortened V by 4 bases and J by 4 bases, and 12 bases separated the two germline ends. Germline values: CDR1 SGHDT, CDR2 YYEEEE. This CDR3 region has 13 residues. CDR3 amino acids: CASSDPAYYEQYF. The CDR3 coding sequence is TGTGCCAGCAGCGACCCGGCATATTACGAGCAGTACTTC.

This chain links TRBV12-3 or TRBV12-4 with TRBJ1-6; the match to TRBD1 covers 7 bases. The length of the CDR3 is 15 residues. V gave up 6 bases and J gave up 7 bases; unmatched junction bases: 9. The CDR3 sequence: CASSFTGTANSPLHF. CDR3 nucleotide sequence: TGTGCCAGCAGCTTCACCGGGACAGCAAATTCACCCCTCCACTTT.

The chain joins TRBV2 to TRBJ1-6; no clear D. Per the germline V gene, CDR1 is SNHLY and CDR2 is FYNNEI. The V and J ends lost 5 bases and 6 bases respectively, with 2 bases between them. This CDR3 spans 11 amino acids. The chain's CDR3 is CASSPNSPLHF. DNA for the CDR3: TGTGCCAGCAGTCCTAATTCACCCCTCCACTTT.

The V gene is TRBV12-3 or TRBV12-4, the J gene TRBJ1-1, with D tentatively TRBD1 (6 bases). The length of the CDR3 is 15 residues. Trimming stripped 5 bases from V and 0 bases from J, with 13 bases between. CDR3 loop: CASSPVRGLNTEAFF. The CDR3 nucleotides read TGTGCCAGCAGTCCCGTGAGGGGGTTGAACACTGAAGCTTTCTTT.

This chain links TRBV20-1 with TRBJ1-2; the D is unclear. Trimming removed 5 bases from V and 4 bases from J, with 8 bases in between. Looked up from germline, CDR1 is DFQATT and CDR2 is SNEGSKA (reference sequence). The length of the CDR3 is 11 residues. In DNA form, the CDR3 reads TGCAGTGCTCCGGGAGTCTATGGCTACACCTTC. Its translation is CSAPGVYGYTF.

The gene calls are TRBV15 and TRBJ2-2; D uncertain. V shed 4 bases and J shed 6 bases, with 6 bases lying between them. CDR3 length: 12 amino acids. The germline gives CDR1 LNHNV, CDR2 YYDKDF (reference sequence). The CDR3 DNA sequence: TGTGCCACCAGCACCCGATCCGGGGAGCTGTTTTTT. Amino acid sequence: CATSTRSGELFF.

This clonotype has a handful of counts. The chain carries TRBV12-3 or TRBV12-4 and TRBJ2-5; TRBD1 is a possible D gene (6 bases). The germline V and J ends were trimmed by 6 bases and 4 bases, with 18 bases remaining between them. The length of the CDR3 is 15 residues. The CDR3 protein is CASSRTGTPLETQYF. In DNA, the CDR3 is TGTGCCAGCAGCCGCACAGGGACCCCCTTAGAGACCCAGTACTTC.

The sample holds a few counts of this clonotype. The V and J genes are TRBV20-1 and TRBJ1-4, with D tentatively TRBD1 (5 bases). This CDR3 comprises 15 residues. Germline CDR1 and CDR2: DFQATT and SNEGSKA (reference sequence). Trimming removed 2 bases at V and 3 bases at J, with 13 bases between. CDR3 coding DNA: TGCAGTGCTAGAAAACCGGGACTGTCTAATGAAAAACTGTTTTTT. It yields the protein CSARKPGLSNEKLFF.

This clonotype was picked up many times. V gene TRBV12-3 or TRBV12-4 combines with J gene TRBJ1-1; weak D call: TRBD1 (5 bases). V shed 7 bases and J shed 0 bases, with 15 bases lying between them. The CDR3 spans 15 residues. The CDR3 nucleotides are TGTGCCAGCACCCTGACAGAGGCATTGAACACTGAAGCTTTCTTT. Amino acid sequence: CASTLTEALNTEAFF.

The CDR3 DNA is TGTGCCAGCAGCTTAACGCCGGGGGGCCTATACGAGCAGTACTTC. It is translated as CASSLTPGGLYEQYF. V is TRBV7-8 and J is TRBJ2-7, with D tentatively TRBD2 (7 bases). Trimming cost V 2 bases and J 4 bases, with 15 bases left between them. CDR3 length: 15 residues. Germline V gene data show CDR1 as SGHVS and CDR2 as FQNEAQ.

This clonotype was recorded a few times. The rearrangement links TRBV12-3 or TRBV12-4 to TRBJ1-5; D remains unclear. The CDR3 covers 14 residues. V lost 3 bases to trimming and J lost 3 bases, with 9 bases between them. CDR3 nucleotide sequence: TGTGCCAGCAGTTTCGGACTGATCAATCAGCCCCAGCATTTT. Translating gives CASSFGLINQPQHF.